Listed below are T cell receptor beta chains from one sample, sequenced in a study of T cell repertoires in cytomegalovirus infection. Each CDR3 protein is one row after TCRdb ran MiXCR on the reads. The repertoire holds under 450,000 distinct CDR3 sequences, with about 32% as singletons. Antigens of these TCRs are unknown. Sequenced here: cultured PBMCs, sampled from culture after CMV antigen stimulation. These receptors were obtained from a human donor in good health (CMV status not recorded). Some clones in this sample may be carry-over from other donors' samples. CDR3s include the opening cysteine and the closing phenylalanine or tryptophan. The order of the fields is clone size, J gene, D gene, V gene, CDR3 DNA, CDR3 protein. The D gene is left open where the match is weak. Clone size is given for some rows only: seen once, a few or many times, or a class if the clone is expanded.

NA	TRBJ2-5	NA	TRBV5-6	TGTGCCAGCAGCTTGTACGAGGAGACCCAGTACTTC	CASSLYEETQYF
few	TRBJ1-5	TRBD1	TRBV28	TGTGCCAGCAGTACTCAACAGGGGACCTCCTCTAATCAGCCCCAGCATTTT	CASSTQQGTSSNQPQHF
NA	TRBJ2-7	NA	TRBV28	TGTGCCAGCAGTTGGCCAGGCTACGAGCAGTACTTC	CASSWPGYEQYF
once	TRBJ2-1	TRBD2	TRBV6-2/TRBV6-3	TGTGCCAGCAGTCAGGGACTAGCCCAGTTCTTC	CASSQGLAQFF
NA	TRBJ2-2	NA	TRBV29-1	TGCAGCGTTGAAATGTACAGTGTGAACACCGGGGAGCTGTTTTTT	CSVEMYSVNTGELFF
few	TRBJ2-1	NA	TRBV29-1	TGCAGCGCCACTACGAGCGGCAATTACAATGAGCAGTTCTTC	CSATTSGNYNEQFF
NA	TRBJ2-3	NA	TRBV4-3	TGCGCCAGCAGCCAAGAGGCGGAATACACAGATACGCAGTATTTT	CASSQEAEYTDTQYF
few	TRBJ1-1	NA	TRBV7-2	TGTGCCAGCAGCCCCGGACGGAGGAACACTGAAGCTTTCTTT	CASSPGRRNTEAFF
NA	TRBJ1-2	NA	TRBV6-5	TGTGCCAGCGGGGTCAGATCATGGGACTATGGCTACACCTTC	CASGVRSWDYGYTF
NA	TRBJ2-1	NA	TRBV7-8	TGTGCCAGCAGCTTGCCTGTGGGTGAGCAGTTCTTC	CASSLPVGEQFF
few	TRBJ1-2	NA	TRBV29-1	TGCAGCGTTGATACGGGAACAGGGAGGCGCTACACCTTC	CSVDTGTGRRYTF
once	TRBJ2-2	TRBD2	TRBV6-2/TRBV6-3	TGTGCCAGCAGTGAACTAGCGAGCACCGGGGAGCTGTTTTTT	CASSELASTGELFF
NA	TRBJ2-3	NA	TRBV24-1	TGTGCCACCAGTGATTTAAAGGGCTCCAGGAACACAGATACGCAGTATTTT	CATSDLKGSRNTDTQYF
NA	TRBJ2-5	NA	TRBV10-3	TGTGCCATCAGTGAGCCGACACGGCAGACCCAGTACTTC	CAISEPTRQTQYF
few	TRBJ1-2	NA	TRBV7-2	TGTGCCAGCAGCTTACTATTCCGGGACAACTATGGCTACACCTTC	CASSLLFRDNYGYTF
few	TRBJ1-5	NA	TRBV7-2	TGTGCCAGCAGCTTAGGGTCTTTGGTGGATCATCAGCCCCAGCATTTT	CASSLGSLVDHQPQHF
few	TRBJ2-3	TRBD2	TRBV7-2	TGTGCCAGCAGCTTAGGGGCGGGAGGTGTAGATACGCAGTATTTT	CASSLGAGGVDTQYF
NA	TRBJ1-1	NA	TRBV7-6	TGTGCCAGCAGCTTAGGGGCCGCCAGCCCTGAAGCTTTCTTT	CASSLGAASPEAFF
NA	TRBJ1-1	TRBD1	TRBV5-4	TGTGCCAGCACCGACGGGGACAGGGGGTCTGAAGCTTTCTTT	CASTDGDRGSEAFF
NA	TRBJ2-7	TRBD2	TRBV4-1	TGCGCCAGCAGCCAACCCGGGACTAGCCTCTCCTACGAGCAGTACTTC	CASSQPGTSLSYEQYF
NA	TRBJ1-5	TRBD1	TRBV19	TGTGCCAGTAATATTGGGACAGGGGGGAACCAGCCCCAGCATTTT	CASNIGTGGNQPQHF
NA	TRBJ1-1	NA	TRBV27	TGTGCCAGCAGTCGCTTGACTGCGGGGGATGAAGCTTTCTTT	CASSRLTAGDEAFF
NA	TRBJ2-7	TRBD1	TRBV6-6	TGTGCCAGCAGCCTGGGACAGGTCCTCCCCGAGCAGTACTTC	CASSLGQVLPEQYF
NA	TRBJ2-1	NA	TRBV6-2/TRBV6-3	TGTGCCAGCAGATCCGGGGCAGCCATGGGGTATGAGCAGTTCTTC	CASRSGAAMGYEQFF
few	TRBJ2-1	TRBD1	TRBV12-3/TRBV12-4	TGTGCCAGCAGAACCGGACAGGGGGGATACAATGAGCAGTTCTTC	CASRTGQGGYNEQFF
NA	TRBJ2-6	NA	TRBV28	TGTGCCAGCAGTCCCCCAGGGACTGGGGCCAACGTCCTGACTTTC	CASSPPGTGANVLTF
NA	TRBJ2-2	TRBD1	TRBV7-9	TGTGCCAGCAGCTTAAACAGGGGGACCGGGGAGCTGTTTTTT	CASSLNRGTGELFF
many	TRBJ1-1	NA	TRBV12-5	TGTGCTAGTGGTTTGGTTTTTCCCAGGGGATTCACTGAAGCTTTCTTT	CASGLVFPRGFTEAFF
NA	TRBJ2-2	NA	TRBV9	TGTGCCAGCAGCGTTTGGGGATTCGCCGGGGAGCTGTTTTTT	CASSVWGFAGELFF
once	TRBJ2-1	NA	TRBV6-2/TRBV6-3	TGTGCCAGCAGTTATACGGGGGTCTACAATGAGCAGTTCTTC	CASSYTGVYNEQFF
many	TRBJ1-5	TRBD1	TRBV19	TGTGCCAGTAGTATAGAGGGACAGTATAGCAATCAGCCCCAGCATTTT	CASSIEGQYSNQPQHF
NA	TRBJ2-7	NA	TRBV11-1	TGTGCCAGCAGCTTAGCTCCGTGGAGGGGCCCGTGGGGCTCCTACGAGCAGTACTTC	CASSLAPWRGPWGSYEQYF
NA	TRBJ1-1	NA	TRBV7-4	TGTGCCAGCAGCTGGGGAGAGGGTGAAGCTTTCTTT	CASSWGEGEAFF
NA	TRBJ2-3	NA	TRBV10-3	TGTGCCACAACCGACCCCCGAGAACCCACAGATACGCAGTATTTT	CATTDPREPTDTQYF
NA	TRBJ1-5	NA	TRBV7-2	TGTGCCAGCAGCTTACTAGGCTACGGTAATCAGCCCCAGCATTTT	CASSLLGYGNQPQHF
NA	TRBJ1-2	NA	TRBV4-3	TGCGCCAGCAGCCACCAAGGGGGGGCCGGCTATGGCTACACCTTC	CASSHQGGAGYGYTF
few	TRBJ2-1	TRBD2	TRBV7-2	TGTGCCAGCAAATTAGGCCTAGCGGACGGGCATGAGCAGTTCTTC	CASKLGLADGHEQFF
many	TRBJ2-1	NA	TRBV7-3	TGTGCCAGCAGCTCTGGCCCGGGGGCGTACAATGAGCAGTTCTTC	CASSSGPGAYNEQFF
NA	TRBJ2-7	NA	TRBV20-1	TGCAGTGCCCAGACAGGCACCTACGAGCAGTACTTC	CSAQTGTYEQYF
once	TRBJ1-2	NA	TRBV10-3	TGTGCCATCAGTCAAGGGGTATCGGCCTATGGCTACACCTTC	CAISQGVSAYGYTF
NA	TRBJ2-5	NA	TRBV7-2	TGTGCCAGCATCCCATCGGGTTACCAAGAGACCCAGTACTTC	CASIPSGYQETQYF
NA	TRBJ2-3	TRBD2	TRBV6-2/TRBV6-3	TGTGCCAGCAGAATAGCGGGAGGTTATTCAGATACGCAGTATTTT	CASRIAGGYSDTQYF
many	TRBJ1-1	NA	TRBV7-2	TGTGCCAGCAGTTTCCTCGACACTGAAGCTTTCTTT	CASSFLDTEAFF
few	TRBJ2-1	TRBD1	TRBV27	TGTGCCAGCAGGAGGACAGGGGGCAACTACAATGAGCAGTTCTTC	CASRRTGGNYNEQFF
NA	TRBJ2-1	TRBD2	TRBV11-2	TGTGCCAGCAGCGTAGCGGGAGGGCCGAGGGAGCAGTTCTTC	CASSVAGGPREQFF